Each of the 20 T cell receptor beta chains below was sequenced from the same sample in a study of blood T cell repertoires in COVID-19. TCRdb's table, derived via immunoSEQ multiplex PCR, lists solely in-frame clones and lacks some. The sample includes hundreds of thousands of clones, 85% to 90% of them seen just once. The sequencing input was PBMCs or T cells enriched from blood (not recorded which). Receptors were obtained from a man aged 30-40 years who had recovered from COVID-19.

The chain has TRBV5-1 and TRBJ1-4, with 9 bases aligning to TRBD1. CDR3 length equals 16 residues. Germline assignment: CDR1 SGHRS and CDR2 YFSETQ. After removal of 4 bases from V and 12 bases from J, the junction contained 16 bases not matched to a gene. CDR3 DNA: TGCGCCAGCAGCCTGGACCCCGGGACAGGGCCTACAGAACTGTTTTTT. Protein sequence: CASSLDPGTGPTELFF.

The chain couples TRBV28 to TRBJ1-3; possible D gene TRBD1, 6 bases. CDR1 MDHEN and CDR2 SYDVKM come from the germline V gene. V was trimmed by 5 bases and J by 2 bases, leaving 16 bases between them. The CDR3 loop spans 16 amino acids. The CDR3 spells CASSQFRGPTGNTIYF. The CDR3 DNA sequence: TGTGCCAGCAGTCAATTCAGGGGCCCCACTGGAAACACCATATATTTT. Full variable domain (remainder filled in from reference TRBV28 and TRBJ1-3): DVKVTQSSRYLVKRTGEKVFLECVQDMDHENMFWYRQDPGLGLRLIYFSYDVKMKEKGDIPEGYSVSREKKERFSLILESASTNQTSMYLCASSQFRGPTGNTIYFGEGSWLTVV.

The chain employs TRBV30 and TRBJ1-6; TRBD1 might be the D (6 bases). The germline gives CDR1 GTSNPN, CDR2 SVGIG (reference sequence). This CDR3 is built from 12 residues. Deletions cut 5 bases from V and 6 bases from J, with 8 bases between. The DNA of the CDR3 is TGTGCCTGGGGGACAACTAATTCACCCCTCCACTTT. Protein sequence: CAWGTTNSPLHF.

The chain recombines TRBV11-2 with TRBJ2-7; 10 bases map to TRBD2. The CDR3 totals 15 residues. CDR1 is SGHAT and CDR2 is FQNNGV in the germline V gene. The J segment lost 5 bases and the V segment lost 5 bases, leaving 9 bases of the junction unmatched. CDR3 DNA: TGTGCCAGCAGCAGGAGCGGGAGGGCCTTGGACGAGCAGTACTTC. Its translation is CASSRSGRALDEQYF.

CDR3 loop: CASKSETGAYEQYF. CDR3 DNA: TGTGCCAGTAAGTCCGAGACAGGGGCCTACGAGCAGTACTTC. V usage is TRBV19 and J usage is TRBJ2-7; 8 bases map to TRBD1. The CDR3 consists of 14 residues. V shed 7 bases, J shed 2 bases, and the junction held 7 bases outside the gene matches. Germline V gene sequence: CDR1 LNHDA, CDR2 SQIVND (reference sequence).

As for this clone: In the same sample, other DNA sequences code for this CDR3. The chain recombines TRBV7-9 with TRBJ2-7; D is perhaps TRBD2 (5 bases). The CDR3 totals 12 residues. V dropped 1 base and J dropped 7 bases, with 8 bases sitting between them. Looked up from germline, CDR1 is SEHNR and CDR2 is FQNEAQ (reference sequence). CDR3 DNA sequence: TGTGCCAGCAGCTTAGGTACTAGAGAGCAGTACTTC. Amino acid sequence: CASSLGTREQYF.

This sequence joins TRBV5-1 and TRBJ2-7; no definite D call. The CDR3 has 13 amino acids. V dropped 7 bases and J dropped 2 bases, with 13 bases sitting between them. Germline V gives CDR1 SGHRS, CDR2 YFSETQ. The CDR3 protein is CASGPGQAYEQYF. Here the CDR3 DNA reads TGCGCCAGCGGGCCCGGTCAGGCCTACGAGCAGTACTTC.

This chain links TRBV5-8 with TRBJ2-7; D is possibly TRBD1 (6 bases). The CDR3 length is 13 residues. Germline V CDR1 and CDR2: SGHTS, YDEGEE. Trimming cost V 1 base and J 4 bases, with 9 bases left between them. CDR3: CASSLLQGYEQYF. The CDR3 bases are TGTGCCAGCAGCTTGTTACAGGGTTACGAGCAGTACTTC.

The rearrangement links TRBV2 to TRBJ1-5, with TRBD1 matching over 7 bases. Trimming removed 5 bases from V and 9 bases from J; junction bases left unmatched: 7. The CDR3 is 13 amino acids. Germline V gene sequence: CDR1 SNHLY, CDR2 FYNNEI. The CDR3 DNA reads as TGTGCCAGCAGTTGGGACAGCCAGGGGCCCCAGCATTTT. It translates to CASSWDSQGPQHF.

This sequence joins TRBV29-1 and TRBJ2-1; 9 bases align to TRBD1. V dropped 5 bases and J dropped 7; count of bases not matched to a gene: 9. Germline V lookup: CDR1 SQVTM, CDR2 ANQGSEA. CDR3 length equals 14 residues. The CDR3 DNA follows: TGCAGCGTTCCACAGGGGGCAAATTTGAATGAGCAGTTCTTC. The encoded protein is CSVPQGANLNEQFF.

The chain combines TRBV9 with TRBJ1-6, with 9 bases that match TRBD1. CDR3 length equals 17 residues. CDR1 and CDR2 (germline): SGDLS, YYNGEE. The ends lost 4 bases at V and 10 bases at J; junction bases unmatched: 15. CDR3 residues: CASSPGTGNSLGSPLHF. The CDR3 coding sequence is TGTGCCAGCAGCCCAGGGACAGGGAACTCCCTTGGATCACCCCTCCACTTT. The variable domain in full, completed from reference TRBV9 and TRBJ1-6, reads DSGVTQTPKHLITATGQRVTLRCSPRSGDLSVYWYQQSLDQGLQFLIQYYNGEERAKGNILERFSAQQFPDLHSELNLSSLELGDSALYFCASSPGTGNSLGSPLHFGNGTRLTVT.

The chain has TRBV10-2 and TRBJ2-3; 7 bases fit TRBD2. Germline assignment: CDR1 WSHSY and CDR2 SAAADI. V gave up 6 bases and J gave up 4 bases; unmatched junction bases: 7. The CDR3 is 14 amino acids. The CDR3 here is CASSEAGYADTQYF. Written as DNA, the CDR3 is TGCGCCAGCAGCGAAGCGGGATACGCAGATACGCAGTATTTT.

J is TRBJ2-2 and V is TRBV18; D possibly corresponds to TRBD1 (7 bases). V was shortened by 1 base and J by 0 bases, with 15 bases between the two germline ends. The germline gives CDR1 KGHSH, CDR2 LQKENI. This CDR3 comprises 18 residues. Written as DNA, the CDR3 is TGTGCCAGCTCACCACTCGGAGGGGGCCCCGCGAACACCGGGGAGCTGTTTTTT. Translation: CASSPLGGGPANTGELFF. Full variable domain (missing parts from reference TRBV18 and TRBJ2-2): NAGVMQNPRHLVRRRGQEARLRCSPMKGHSHVYWYRQLPEEGLKFMVYLQKENIIDESGMPKERFSAEFPKEGPSILRIQQVVRGDSAAYFCASSPLGGGPANTGELFFGEGSRLTVL.

The rearrangement joins TRBV24-1 to TRBJ2-7; 7 bases line up with TRBD2. The CDR3 contains 18 residues. J gave up 3 bases and V 5 bases, and 18 bases lay outside the gene matches. Germline-derived CDR1 and CDR2 are KGHDR and SFDVKD. Here the CDR3 DNA reads TGTGCCACCAGTGCTTTAGCCCGGGAGGAAAACCTGAACTACGAGCAGTACTTC. Translation: CATSALAREENLNYEQYF.

The chain combines TRBV7-9 with TRBJ2-3, with 7 bases that match TRBD2. The germline V gene has CDR1 SEHNR and CDR2 FQNEAQ (reference sequence). V trimming: 4 bases; J trimming: 2 bases; junction bases outside the gene matches: 6. The CDR3 is 15 amino acids. The CDR3 coding sequence is TGTGCCAGCAGCTCTTGGACTAGTACCACAGATACGCAGTATTTT. This gives the protein CASSSWTSTTDTQYF.

The chain employs TRBV12-5 and TRBJ2-7; tentative D call: TRBD2 (5 bases). V was shortened by 4 bases and J by 7 bases, with 17 bases between the two germline ends. The CDR3 spans 14 residues. Per the germline V gene, CDR1 is LGHNT and CDR2 is FRNRAP. The CDR3, as DNA: TGTGCTAGTGGTTCCGTGGAGGTCCAGCGGGAGCAGTACTTC. It yields the protein CASGSVEVQREQYF.

The chain has TRBV7-9 and TRBJ2-7; D ambiguous. The CDR3 has 12 residues. With 7 bases removed from V and 3 bases from J, the gap between germline ends came to 10 bases. The germline CDR1 and CDR2 sequences are SEHNR and FQNEAQ (reference sequence). CDR3 in amino acids: CASTFLDYEQYF. CDR3 nucleotide sequence: TGTGCCAGCACCTTTTTAGACTACGAGCAGTACTTC.

The chain has TRBV7-2 and TRBJ1-6; D may be TRBD1 (6 bases). CDR3 length: 18 amino acids. Trimming removed 1 base from V and 4 bases from J, with 17 bases in between. Germline V gene lookup returns CDR1 SGHTA and CDR2 FQGNSA. The CDR3 DNA reads TGTGCCAGCAGCTTAGTAGTCGGCGACAGGTCTTATAATTCACCCCTCCACTTT. Translated, it gives CASSLVVGDRSYNSPLHF. The full variable domain, in which reference TRBV7-2 and TRBJ1-6 provide the parts outside the CDR3, is GAGVSQSPSNKVTEKGKDVELRCDPISGHTALYWYRQSLGQGLEFLIYFQGNSAPDKSGLPSDRFSAERTGGSVSTLTIQRTQQEDSAVYLCASSLVVGDRSYNSPLHFGNGTRLTVT.

The chain couples TRBV27 to TRBJ2-1; 10 positions agree with TRBD2. Germline V gene lookup returns CDR1 MNHEY and CDR2 SMNVEV (reference sequence). The trim removed 7 bases at V and 5 bases at J, leaving 8 bases unmatched. This CDR3 comprises 15 residues. This chain's CDR3 is CASTLAGGRNNEQFF. In nucleotides, the CDR3 is TGTGCCAGCACCTTAGCGGGAGGACGGAACAATGAGCAGTTCTTC.

The chain combines TRBV4-1 with TRBJ1-1; D unclear. This CDR3 comprises 13 residues. Germline V gene sequence: CDR1 MGHRA, CDR2 YSYEKL. Trimming pared 4 bases from V and 3 bases from J, leaving 9 bases between. CDR3 sequence (DNA): TGCGCCAGCAGCCTATCCCCCGACACTGAAGCTTTCTTT. Its protein product is CASSLSPDTEAFF.